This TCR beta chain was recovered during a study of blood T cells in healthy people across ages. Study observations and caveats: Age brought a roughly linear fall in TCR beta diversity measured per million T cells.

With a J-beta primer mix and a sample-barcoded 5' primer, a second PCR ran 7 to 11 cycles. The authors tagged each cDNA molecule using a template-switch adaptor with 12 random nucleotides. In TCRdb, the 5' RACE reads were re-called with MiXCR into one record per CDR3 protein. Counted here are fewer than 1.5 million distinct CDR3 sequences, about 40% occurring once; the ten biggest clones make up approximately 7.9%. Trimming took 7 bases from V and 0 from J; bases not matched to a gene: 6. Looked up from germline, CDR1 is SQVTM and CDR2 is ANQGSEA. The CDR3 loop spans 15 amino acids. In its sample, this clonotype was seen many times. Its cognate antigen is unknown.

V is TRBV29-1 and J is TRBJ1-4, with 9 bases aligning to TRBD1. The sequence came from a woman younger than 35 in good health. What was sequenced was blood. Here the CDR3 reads CSAGTGSATNEKLFF. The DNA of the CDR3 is TGCAGCGCCGGGACAGGGTCTGCAACTAATGAAAAACTGTTTTTT.